The next 4 T cell receptor beta chains were all read from a single sample in a study of a mutant IDH1 vaccine in newly diagnosed glioma. Time point in this sample: week 5, during vaccination. Vaccinated patients received 300 ug of mutant IDH1 20-mer peptide per dose, with topical imiquimod. No antigen has been assigned to these receptors. Libraries were prepared by immunoSEQ multiplex PCR; TCRdb keeps only in-frame clonotypes and omits some of them. The data contain under 95,000 clones, 75% to 95% of them singletons. This material consisted of PBMCs, taken from a glioma patient whose treatment included an IDH1 peptide vaccine. The receptor source for this set is a woman aged 45-60 years with glioma.

J is TRBJ1-6 and V is TRBV25-1, with a tentative D call TRBD1 (6 bases). The CDR3 sequence is 15 residues long. CDR1 and CDR2 from the germline V gene are MGHDK and SYGVNS. V was cut by 1 base and J by 10 bases, with 14 bases left in between. CDR3 protein: CASSESDSPWSPLHF. CDR3 bases: TGTGCCAGCAGTGAATCGGACAGCCCCTGGTCACCCCTCCACTTT.

This chain connects TRBV9 to TRBJ2-5; D is perhaps TRBD2 (6 bases). The V and J ends lost 5 bases and 1 base respectively, with 18 bases between them. The CDR3 contains 16 residues. Germline V lookup: CDR1 SGDLS, CDR2 YYNGEE. The CDR3 is CASSAPEIGGQETQYF. In DNA, the CDR3 is TGTGCCAGCAGTGCCCCAGAGATCGGGGGCCAAGAGACCCAGTACTTC.

This clone occurred a few times. This chain links TRBV6-6 with TRBJ1-1, with D uncertain. V was clipped by 1 base and J by 3 bases, with 6 bases between them. Germline CDR1 is MNHNY and CDR2 is SVGAGI (reference sequence). The length of the CDR3 is 13 residues. This chain's CDR3 is CASSYYRDTEAFF. The CDR3 DNA reads as TGTGCCAGCAGTTACTATCGGGACACTGAAGCTTTCTTT.

The V call is TRBV2, the J call TRBJ1-2; a possible D gene is TRBD1 (6 bases). Trimming took off 7 bases at V and 2 bases at J, with 11 bases between the two ends. CDR1 and CDR2 (germline): SNHLY, FYNNEI. This CDR3 region has 13 residues. Here the CDR3 reads CASNGQSNYGYTF. CDR3 nucleotide sequence: TGTGCCAGCAACGGACAGTCGAACTATGGCTACACCTTC. Looking up the rest from reference TRBV2 and TRBJ1-2 gives the full variable domain: EPEVTQTPSHQVTQMGQEVILRCVPISNHLYFYWYRQILGQKVEFLVSFYNNEISEKSEIFDDQFSVERPDGSNFTLKIRSTKLEDSAMYFCASNGQSNYGYTFGSGTRLTVV.